This TCR beta chain was obtained from a study of graft-versus-host responses after intestinal transplantation. Study-wide context: Multivisceral, liver-intestinal, or isolated intestinal grafts were transplanted into recipients. Recipients uniformly received anti-thymocyte globulin induction, followed by tacrolimus and steroids for around 3 years.

Clones were sequenced by immunoSEQ multiplex PCR, and TCRdb holds only the in-frame ones, with some missing. There are about 120,000 clones in the sample; around nine tenths occur only once, and approximately 0.17% lies in the top ten. The study, taken as a whole, reports: Recipient bone marrow held GvH clones, some seen earlier in ileum or blood. Patients who carried graft-donor T cell macrochimerism also had high graft-versus-host to host-versus-graft clonal ratios in their allografts.

The sample holds a few counts of this clone. Its antigen remains unknown. The CDR3 length is 12 residues. Unmatched junction bases numbered 6, after V lost 6 bases and J lost 8 bases. From germline, CDR1 is MNHEY and CDR2 SVGAGI. The source was unstimulated CD4+ T cells sorted from spleen or lymph node cells, collected before intestinal transplant. The chain has TRBV6-5 and TRBJ1-2; 7 bases align to TRBD1. The clonotype originates from a human donor who received an intestinal transplant. The CDR3 spells CASSEQGRGYTF. The CDR3 bases are TGTGCCAGCAGCGAACAGGGGCGAGGCTACACCTTC.